Shown below are 19 T cell receptor beta chains from a single sample sequenced in a study of blood T cell repertoires in COVID-19 (dated by TCRdb to about 2020). The method behind the library was the immunoSEQ multiplex PCR assay. Entries here come from immuneACCESS through TCRdb and include only in-frame sequences with V and J called. Some clones fail to appear in such tables; in the studies checked, an unresolved V gene covers under half of the shortfall, and the cause of the remainder is unknown. The sample table contains 200,000 to 250,000 clones; only one count was recorded for about 87% of them. Jointly, the top ten make up approximately 2.4% of the sample. Sequences were obtained from peripheral blood. The receptors were sampled from a man aged 25 to 40 with COVID-19, enrolled during active disease.

The chain links TRBV12-5 to TRBJ1-4; 10 nucleotides match TRBD1. Germline assignment: CDR1 LGHNT and CDR2 FRNRAP. The CDR3 sequence is 17 residues long. V was clipped by 7 bases and J by 6 bases; unmatched bases: 14. The CDR3 nucleotides read TGTGCTAGTGCCCCCGGGACAGGGGACCTCAGATATGAAAAACTGTTTTTT. Its protein is CASAPGTGDLRYEKLFF.

The chain combines TRBV30 with TRBJ2-1, with unresolved D. CDR3 length equals 12 residues. Trimming shortened V by 5 bases and J by 5 bases, and 10 bases separated the two germline ends. CDR1 and CDR2 (germline): GTSNPN, SVGIG (reference sequence). CDR3 region: CAWENRDNEQFF. In DNA form, the CDR3 reads TGTGCCTGGGAGAACAGAGACAATGAGCAGTTCTTC. Full variable domain (rest looked up from reference TRBV30 and TRBJ2-1): SQTIHQWPATLVQPVGSPLSLECTVEGTSNPNLYWYRQAAGRGLQLLFYSVGIGQISSEVPQNLSASRPQDRQFILSSKKLLLSDSGFYLCAWENRDNEQFFGPGTRLTVL.

The chain joins TRBV10-1 to TRBJ2-2, with 9 bases aligning to TRBD2. The V gene's germline CDR1 is WNHNN and CDR2 SYGVQD (reference sequence). The ends lost 3 bases at V and 15 bases at J; junction bases unmatched: 17. The CDR3 covers 16 residues. The CDR3 region has the DNA TGCGCCAGCAGTGACGAGGGTAAGGGACTAGCCCGTGATTTGTTTTTT. Its translation is CASSDEGKGLARDLFF.

The V call is TRBV6-1, the J call TRBJ2-3; maybe TRBD1 (6 bases). This CDR3 is built from 17 residues. CDR1 is MNHNS, CDR2 SASEGT, per germline. V was trimmed by 0 bases and J by 1 base, leaving 14 bases between them. This chain's CDR3 is CASSEAPPGGGTDTQYF. In DNA form, the CDR3 reads TGTGCCAGCAGTGAAGCCCCCCCTGGGGGCGGCACAGATACGCAGTATTTT.

The CDR3 sequence: CASSSSAGWGTDTQYF. CDR3 DNA: TGTGCCAGCAGCTCGTCAGCGGGGTGGGGCACAGATACGCAGTATTTT. The genes are TRBV7-6 and TRBJ2-3, with TRBD2 matching over 7 bases. Germline CDR1 SGHVS, CDR2 FNYEAQ. V lost 4 bases, J lost 1 base, and 8 bases stayed unmatched. CDR3 length: 16 amino acids.

This chain connects TRBV5-1 to TRBJ2-5, with D maybe TRBD1 (6 bases). The germline gives CDR1 SGHRS, CDR2 YFSETQ. This CDR3 has 16 residues. V was trimmed by 0 bases and J by 5 bases, leaving 17 bases between them. Written as DNA, the CDR3 is TGCGCCAGCAGCTTGGCTGGACAGAGCACCGTGGAGACCCAGTACTTC. Protein: CASSLAGQSTVETQYF.

The chain links TRBV5-8 to TRBJ2-7; 10 bases agree with TRBD1. This CDR3 region has 14 residues. Germline CDR1 reads SGHTS; CDR2 reads YDEGEE. V lost 3 bases and J lost 6; bases outside the gene matches: 6. CDR3 coding DNA: TGTGCCAGCAGCTCGCGACAGGGGGCCGTCGAGCAGTACTTC. It is translated as CASSSRQGAVEQYF.

V is TRBV4-1 and J is TRBJ1-5, with 9 bases lining up with TRBD1. The germline V gene has CDR1 MGHRA and CDR2 YSYEKL. J gave up 5 bases and V 3 bases, and 8 bases lay outside the gene matches. The CDR3 spans 16 residues. CDR3 sequence: CASSQPGQGAYQPQHF. In DNA, the CDR3 is TGCGCCAGCAGCCAGCCGGGACAGGGCGCCTATCAGCCCCAGCATTTT.

This rearrangement joins TRBV6-5 to TRBJ1-3; a weak D match, TRBD1 (5 bases). The germline gives CDR1 MNHEY, CDR2 SVGAGI. This CDR3 region has 14 residues. V dropped 8 bases and J dropped 4 bases, with 15 bases sitting between them. CDR3 in DNA: TGTGCCAGCGGGGCGACAGTTTACGGAAACACCATATATTTT. This translates into CASGATVYGNTIYF.

This clone occurred once. J is TRBJ1-2 and V is TRBV19; 11 nucleotides agree with TRBD1. There are 16 residues in the CDR3. CDR1 and CDR2 (germline): LNHDA, SQIVND (reference sequence). With V trimmed by 2 bases and J by 7 bases, 9 bases remained unmatched. The CDR3 region has the DNA TGTGCCAGTAGTATATTTTTCTCCGGACAGGGGGCTGGCTACACCTTC. Translation gives CASSIFFSGQGAGYTF. The entire variable domain, with the rest obtained from reference TRBV19 and TRBJ1-2, is as follows: DGGITQSPKYLFRKEGQNVTLSCEQNLNHDAMYWYRQDPGQGLRLIYYSQIVNDFQKGDIAEGYSVSREKKESFPLTVTSAQKNPTAFYLCASSIFFSGQGAGYTFGSGTRLTVV.

J is TRBJ2-7 and V is TRBV24-1; 7 bases match TRBD1. Germline trimming cut 4 bases from V and 10 bases from J; bases unmatched to any gene: 9. The CDR3 spans 13 residues. Germline V gives CDR1 KGHDR, CDR2 SFDVKD. Here the CDR3 reads CATSDSGTEEQYF. CDR3 in DNA: TGTGCCACCAGTGACTCCGGGACAGAAGAACAGTACTTC.

V and J are TRBV7-2 and TRBJ1-2; 8 bases match TRBD1. Germline CDR1 reads SGHTA; CDR2 reads FQGNSA. With 5 bases clipped from V and 3 bases from J, the junction kept 20 bases outside the gene matches. This CDR3 is built from 19 residues. As DNA, the CDR3 is TGTGCCAGCAGCCCAATGGGCGGGGCAGGGGGCGAACGACACTATGGCTACACCTTC. It encodes CASSPMGGAGGERHYGYTF.

This chain connects TRBV18 to TRBJ2-2; a possible D gene is TRBD2 (6 bases). Looked up from germline, CDR1 is KGHSH and CDR2 is LQKENI. CDR3 size: 16 residues. The ends were cut back, 0 bases at V and 1 base at J, with 9 bases in the middle. The CDR3 sequence: CASSPPGLWNTGELFF. CDR3 DNA sequence: TGTGCCAGCTCACCACCGGGACTCTGGAACACCGGGGAGCTGTTTTTT.

In DNA, the CDR3 is TGTGCCAGCAGCCAAGATTCGAGCGGGGGACACTACGAGCAGTACTTC. Translated, it gives CASSQDSSGGHYEQYF. This chain links TRBV4-2 with TRBJ2-7; TRBD2 aligns across 8 bases. Germline-derived CDR1 and CDR2 are LGHNA and YNFKEQ. The CDR3 spans 16 residues. Losses at the gene ends were 0 bases for V and 3 bases for J; bases not matched to a gene: 7.

The rearrangement uses TRBV2 and TRBJ1-5; no definite D call. The germline V and J ends were trimmed by 5 bases and 7 bases, with 12 bases remaining between them. The CDR3 is 13 amino acids. CDR1 is SNHLY, CDR2 FYNNEI, per germline. The CDR3: CASSPGEGQPQHF. CDR3 nucleotides: TGTGCCAGCAGTCCTGGGGAGGGACAGCCCCAGCATTTT.

V and J are TRBV28 and TRBJ1-2; D possibly corresponds to TRBD1 (6 bases). CDR1 and CDR2 from the germline V gene are MDHEN and SYDVKM. V was shortened by 5 bases and J by 8 bases, with 18 bases between the two germline ends. The CDR3 extends over 14 amino acids. The CDR3 DNA sequence: TGTGCCAGCAGTGCCCCGAACAGGGTGCGAGGCTACACCTTC. It encodes CASSAPNRVRGYTF.

The chain joins TRBV7-9 to TRBJ2-3, with a weak D call TRBD1 (5 bases). The CDR3 covers 15 residues. Trimming shortened V by 3 bases and J by 2 bases, and 12 bases separated the two germline ends. Germline lookup yields CDR1 SEHNR and CDR2 FQNEAQ (reference sequence). As DNA, the CDR3 is TGTGCCAGCAGCTTGAACGGACAATCCACAGATACGCAGTATTTT. Translation gives CASSLNGQSTDTQYF.

The chain links TRBV29-1 to TRBJ1-2, with unresolved D. The CDR3 contains 11 residues. V dropped 4 bases and J dropped 7 bases, with 10 bases sitting between them. The V gene's germline CDR1 is SQVTM and CDR2 ANQGSEA. The CDR3 reads CSVGPGSGYTF. The CDR3 region has the DNA TGCAGCGTTGGTCCGGGGAGTGGCTACACCTTC.

The chain recombines TRBV6-1 with TRBJ2-7, with a possible D match to TRBD2 (5 bases). V was pared by 3 bases and J by 2 bases, with 11 bases between. Germline V gene sequence: CDR1 MNHNS, CDR2 SASEGT. The CDR3 consists of 14 residues. CDR3 sequence: CASSDSGIPYEQYF. The CDR3, as DNA: TGTGCCAGCAGTGATTCCGGGATCCCCTACGAGCAGTACTTC.